A single T cell receptor (beta chain) is shown here with its context. Its specificity is unknown. The record originates from a study of cytotoxic CD8 clonotypes in ibrutinib-treated CLL. Study-level findings and limits: Patients had baseline clonality above age-matched healthy donors, and this clonality moved with circulating CD8+ T-cell counts.

This table comes from immunoSEQ multiplex PCR, and its TCRdb copy is limited to in-frame clones, with some not included. The data hold about 45,000 clones, with 65% observed a single time. This TCR came from a human donor with chronic lymphocytic leukemia. Source: PBMCs, taken after 24 months of ibrutinib treatment.

CDR3 amino acids: CASSLVHLYEQYF. CDR3 coding DNA: TGTGCCAGCAGCTTAGTACATCTCTACGAGCAGTACTTC. The chain recombines TRBV7-9 with TRBJ2-7; D call uncertain. Germline CDR1 is SEHNR and CDR2 is FQNEAQ (reference sequence). V dropped 1 base and J dropped 3 bases, with 7 bases sitting between them. The CDR3 length is 13 residues. Full variable domain (outside the CDR3, taken from reference TRBV7-9 and TRBJ2-7): DTGVSQNPRHKITKRGQNVTFRCDPISEHNRLYWYRQTLGQGPEFLTYFQNEAQLEKSRLLSDRFSAERPKGSFSTLEIQRTEQGDSAMYLCASSLVHLYEQYFGPGTRLTVT.